A single sample is the source of the 18 T cell receptor beta chains below, sequenced in a study of radiotherapy plus CTLA-4 blockade in lung cancer. The protocol was immunoSEQ multiplex PCR, while the TCRdb copy is restricted to in-frame clones and leaves out a portion. This sample carries 40,000 or so clones, 70% to 80% of them seen once, and the ten largest clones take about 8.1%. The specimen comprised peripheral blood, sampled from a patient treated with radiotherapy plus ipilimumab. The receptors stem from a human donor with non-small cell lung cancer who had stable disease on radiotherapy plus ipilimumab.

This clone showed up just once. V and J are TRBV5-1 and TRBJ1-2; 11 bases are shared with TRBD1. V dropped 4 bases and J dropped 7; count of bases not matched to a gene: 9. The V gene's germline CDR1 is SGHRS and CDR2 YFSETQ. The CDR3 has 15 amino acids. The CDR3 spells CASSEGQGAPRGYTF. The CDR3 region has the DNA TGCGCCAGCAGCGAAGGACAGGGGGCCCCTCGTGGCTACACCTTC.

The sample holds one count of this clone. The chain combines TRBV9 with TRBJ1-1; D is unclear. The CDR3 sequence is 12 residues long. Per germline, CDR1 SGDLS and CDR2 YYNGEE. V shed 3 bases and J shed 1 base, with 4 bases lying between them. The CDR3 loop is CASSAKNTEAFF. DNA of the CDR3: TGTGCCAGCAGCGCAAAGAACACTGAAGCTTTCTTT.

The rearrangement joins TRBV7-2 to TRBJ2-5, with D unclear. This CDR3 region has 12 residues. CDR1 is SGHTA and CDR2 is FQGNSA in the germline V gene. The germline V and J ends were trimmed by 1 base and 5 bases, with 5 bases remaining between them. In nucleotides, the CDR3 is TGTGCCAGCAGCTTAGATACGGAGACCCAGTACTTC. Translating gives CASSLDTETQYF. Combining the CDR3 with reference TRBV7-2 and TRBJ2-5 gives the whole variable domain GAGVSQSPSNKVTEKGKDVELRCDPISGHTALYWYRQSLGQGLEFLIYFQGNSAPDKSGLPSDRFSAERTGGSVSTLTIQRTQQEDSAVYLCASSLDTETQYFGPGTRLLVL.

This clone has more than one count but fewer than ten. The chain has TRBV15 and TRBJ1-2; D unclear. The germline V gene has CDR1 LNHNV and CDR2 YYDKDF (reference sequence). CDR3 length equals 13 residues. The V end lost 0 bases, the J end lost 2 bases, and 4 bases lay between the germline ends. CDR3 sequence: CATSRERNYGYTF. The CDR3 bases are TGTGCCACCAGCAGAGAACGGAACTATGGCTACACCTTC.

The chain couples TRBV7-9 to TRBJ2-7, with TRBD1 identical over 7 bases. J was trimmed by 7 bases and V by 4 bases; bases with no gene match: 7. The CDR3 totals 13 residues. CDR1 is SEHNR and CDR2 is FQNEAQ in the germline V gene (reference sequence). The CDR3 region has the DNA TGTGCCAGCAGCTCACAACAGGGGCGGGAGCAGTACTTC. Translating gives CASSSQQGREQYF.

The chain carries TRBV11-2 and TRBJ2-3, with TRBD1 matching 10 bases. V was clipped by 1 base and J by 2 bases; unmatched bases: 6. The CDR3 loop spans 17 amino acids. Germline V lookup: CDR1 SGHAT, CDR2 FQNNGV. The CDR3 is CASSLVGTGAITDTQYF. DNA for the CDR3: TGTGCCAGCAGCTTAGTGGGGACAGGGGCCATCACAGATACGCAGTATTTT.

This clone came up once. The gene calls are TRBV18 and TRBJ2-2; D is undetermined. The CDR3 covers 12 residues. The V gene's germline CDR1 is KGHSH and CDR2 LQKENI. Trimming pared 2 bases from V and 6 bases from J, leaving 4 bases between. CDR3 bases: TGTGCCAGCTCACCAATGTCCGGGGAGCTGTTTTTT. This translates into CASSPMSGELFF.

The chain is built from TRBV7-9 and TRBJ1-2; 7 bases align to TRBD1. The germline gives CDR1 SEHNR, CDR2 FQNEAQ (reference sequence). The CDR3 consists of 14 residues. The V and J ends lost 5 bases and 7 bases, in that order; junction bases with no gene match: 10. Here the CDR3 DNA reads TGTGCCAGCAGCATCTGGACAGGTCCGGGTGGCTACACCTTC. Translation: CASSIWTGPGGYTF.

This chain's CDR3 is CASSLDVGARYGYTF. CDR3 bases: TGTGCCAGCAGCTTGGATGTAGGGGCCCGCTATGGCTACACCTTC. The chain couples TRBV5-5 to TRBJ1-2; perhaps TRBD1 as D (5 bases). The CDR3 has 15 amino acids. Germline V CDR1 and CDR2: SGHKS, YYEKEE (reference sequence). The ends were cut back, 0 bases at V and 4 bases at J, with 13 bases in the middle.

The chain has TRBV19 and TRBJ2-2; D gene ambiguous. V was shortened by 6 bases and J by 0 bases, with 8 bases between the two germline ends. The CDR3 is 14 amino acids. Germline V gene sequence: CDR1 LNHDA, CDR2 SQIVND (reference sequence). CDR3 region: CASSTRANTGELFF. The CDR3 DNA sequence: TGTGCCAGTAGCACCCGAGCGAACACCGGGGAGCTGTTTTTT.

The chain recombines TRBV5-4 with TRBJ2-7, with a possible D match to TRBD2 (5 bases). The CDR3 has 16 residues. Germline lookup yields CDR1 SGHNT and CDR2 YYREEE (reference sequence). The germline V and J ends were trimmed by 4 bases and 1 base, with 18 bases remaining between them. This CDR3 is CASSRGGRTISYEQYF. The CDR3 DNA follows: TGTGCCAGCAGCCGAGGAGGCAGGACGATTTCCTACGAGCAGTACTTC.

In this sample, this clone turned up a few times. V is TRBV5-1 and J is TRBJ2-5; 12 bases align to TRBD2. The CDR3 totals 15 residues. V trimming: 4 bases; J trimming: 7 bases; junction bases outside the gene matches: 8. Germline assignment: CDR1 SGHRS and CDR2 YFSETQ. Here the CDR3 DNA reads TGCGCCAGCAGCGGGGCTAGCGGGGGGGCCGGGACCCAGTACTTC. It is translated as CASSGASGGAGTQYF. Looking up the rest from reference TRBV5-1 and TRBJ2-5 gives the full variable domain: KAGVTQTPRYLIKTRGQQVTLSCSPISGHRSVSWYQQTPGQGLQFLFEYFSETQRNKGNFPGRFSGRQFSNSRSEMNVSTLELGDSALYLCASSGASGGAGTQYFGPGTRLLVL.

J is TRBJ2-3 and V is TRBV7-9; 15 bases agree with TRBD2. This CDR3 is 18 amino acids long. Trimming removed 4 bases from V and 2 bases from J; junction bases left unmatched: 7. CDR1 is SEHNR and CDR2 is FQNEAQ in the germline V gene (reference sequence). The CDR3, as DNA: TGTGCCAGCAGCTCTGGGACTAGCGGGGGGCCATACACAGATACGCAGTATTTT. Its protein is CASSSGTSGGPYTDTQYF.

The CDR3: CASSSEGPYSNQPQHF. DNA for the CDR3: TGTGCCAGCAGCTCGGAGGGACCGTATAGCAATCAGCCCCAGCATTTT. V gene TRBV7-2 combines with J gene TRBJ1-5; a weak D match, TRBD1 (5 bases). The CDR3 contains 16 residues. Trimming took 4 bases from V and 0 from J, leaving 13 bases between them. Germline V lookup: CDR1 SGHTA, CDR2 FQGNSA.

V and J are TRBV5-1 and TRBJ1-2; tentatively, D is TRBD1 (5 bases). Trimming took off 5 bases at V and 4 bases at J, with 15 bases between the two ends. Germline V CDR1 and CDR2: SGHRS, YFSETQ. The CDR3 extends over 14 amino acids. CDR3 region: CASSLEGLLYGYTF. CDR3 in DNA: TGCGCCAGCAGTTTAGAGGGACTCCTCTATGGCTACACCTTC.

The chain has TRBV9 and TRBJ1-1; D gene unclear. Germline V gene sequence: CDR1 SGDLS, CDR2 YYNGEE. V gave up 4 bases and J gave up 4 bases, with 14 bases separating them. The CDR3 has 14 residues. The CDR3 reads CASSPREGGTEAFF. CDR3 nucleotides: TGTGCCAGCAGCCCTCGGGAGGGTGGCACTGAAGCTTTCTTT. The full variable domain, in which reference TRBV9 and TRBJ1-1 provide the parts outside the CDR3, is DSGVTQTPKHLITATGQRVTLRCSPRSGDLSVYWYQQSLDQGLQFLIQYYNGEERAKGNILERFSAQQFPDLHSELNLSSLELGDSALYFCASSPREGGTEAFFGQGTRLTVV.

The chain joins TRBV11-3 to TRBJ2-2; tentative D call: TRBD2 (6 bases). This CDR3 comprises 13 residues. Trimming removed 1 base at V and 6 bases at J, with 6 bases between. Germline CDR1 is SGHNT and CDR2 is YENEEA. The CDR3 loop is CASSLGGAGELFF. The CDR3 coding sequence is TGTGCCAGCAGCTTAGGGGGGGCCGGGGAGCTGTTTTTT.

This clone was picked up a small number of times. V gene TRBV6-1 combines with J gene TRBJ2-6; D not resolved. Germline V lookup: CDR1 MNHNS, CDR2 SASEGT. V dropped 3 bases and J dropped 3 bases, with 15 bases sitting between them. This CDR3 comprises 17 residues. As DNA, the CDR3 is TGTGCCAGCAGTGACGTAGGCAGAACTTTTGGGGCCAACGTCCTGACTTTC. This encodes CASSDVGRTFGANVLTF.